This T cell receptor (beta chain) was observed in a study of blood T cell repertoires in COVID-19. The data were produced by immunoSEQ multiplex PCR, yet TCRdb's version contains in-frame clones alone and is incomplete. This table holds 85,000 to 90,000 clones, about 91% found once. The TCR was taken from a human donor with active COVID-19. The donor label of this sample is uncertain. The material sequenced was peripheral blood.

The CDR3 bases are TGTGCCAGCAGCCCCAGCGCCGGCGGGGTAGGGATGAAGGAGCAGTTCTTC. Its protein product is CASSPSAGGVGMKEQFF. The chain recombines TRBV7-3 with TRBJ2-1; the D gene is possibly TRBD2 (6 bases). The CDR3 totals 17 residues. CDR1 is SGHTA, CDR2 FQGTGA, per germline. Trimming removed 5 bases at V and 10 bases at J, with 27 bases between.